This T cell receptor beta chain was sequenced during a study of T-cell memory formation after mild COVID-19. About the research overall: TCR clusters showed largely donor specificity.

5'RACE primed from the constant segment yielded TCR alpha and TCR beta cDNA libraries bearing sample barcodes and UMIs. TCRdb re-called the 5' RACE reads through MiXCR, storing one row per CDR3 protein. The sample holds about 470,000 distinct CDR3 sequences; 20% to 25% are singletons and the top ten take about 12%. This clonotype has more than one count but fewer than ten. Its target is unknown. V trimming: 4 bases; J trimming: 8 bases; junction bases outside the gene matches: 9. This CDR3 is built from 14 residues. Looked up from germline, CDR1 is SGHAT and CDR2 is FQNNGV. The study, taken as a whole, reports: The SARS-CoV-2 specificity of second-wave clones reaching peak at day 37 remained unverified. Clones that contracted from day 15 to 85 had balanced CD4/CD8; later expanders were CD4+ biased.

This chain joins TRBV11-2 and TRBJ1-2, with 8 bases fitting TRBD1. This TCR was recovered from an adult woman who had mild COVID-19 (a few samples of this study predate the infection). Cell type and time point are not known. Input material: PBMCs or a T cell subset sorted from them (not recorded which). CDR3 amino acids: CASSSGQAKGGYTF. CDR3 nucleotide sequence: TGTGCCAGCAGCTCGGGACAGGCAAAAGGAGGCTACACCTTC.